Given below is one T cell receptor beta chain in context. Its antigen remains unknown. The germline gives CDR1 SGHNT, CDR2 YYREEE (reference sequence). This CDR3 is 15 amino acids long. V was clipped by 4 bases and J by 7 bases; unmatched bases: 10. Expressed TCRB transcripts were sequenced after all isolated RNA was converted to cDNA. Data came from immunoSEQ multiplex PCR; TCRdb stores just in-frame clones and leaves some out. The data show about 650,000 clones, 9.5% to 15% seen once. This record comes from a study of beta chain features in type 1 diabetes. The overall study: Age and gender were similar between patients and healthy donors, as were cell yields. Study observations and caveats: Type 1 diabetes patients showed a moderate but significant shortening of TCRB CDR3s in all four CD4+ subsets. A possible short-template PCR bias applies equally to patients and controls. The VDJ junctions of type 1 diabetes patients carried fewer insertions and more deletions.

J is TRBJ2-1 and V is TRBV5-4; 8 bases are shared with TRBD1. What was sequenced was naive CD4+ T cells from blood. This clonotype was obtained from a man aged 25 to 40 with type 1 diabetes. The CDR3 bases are TGTGCCAGCAGCCTTAGACAGGGGATGAGGAATGAGCAGTTCTTC. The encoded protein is CASSLRQGMRNEQFF. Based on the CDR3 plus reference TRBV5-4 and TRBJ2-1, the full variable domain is ETGVTQSPTHLIKTRGQQVTLRCSSQSGHNTVSWYQQALGQGPQFIFQYYREEENGRGNFPPRFSGLQFPNYSSELNVNALELDDSALYLCASSLRQGMRNEQFFGPGTRLTVL.